This T cell receptor (beta chain) comes out of a study of control samples from healthy donors and cancer patients. This table comes from immunoSEQ multiplex PCR, and its TCRdb copy is limited to in-frame clones, with some not included. The repertoire holds 150,000 to 200,000 clones, with around 88% as singletons. Trimming pared 8 bases from V and 4 bases from J, leaving 19 bases between. Germline lookup yields CDR1 MDHEN and CDR2 SYDVKM. The CDR3 sequence is 15 residues long. This receptor was obtained from a woman in her 30s in good health. This chain connects TRBV28 to TRBJ2-3; tentatively, D is TRBD1 or TRBD2 (5 bases each). Material for sequencing was blood. The CDR3 sequence: CASLRGRKIADTQYF. CDR3 nucleotides: TGTGCCAGCTTACGGGGACGTAAAATTGCAGATACGCAGTATTTT.